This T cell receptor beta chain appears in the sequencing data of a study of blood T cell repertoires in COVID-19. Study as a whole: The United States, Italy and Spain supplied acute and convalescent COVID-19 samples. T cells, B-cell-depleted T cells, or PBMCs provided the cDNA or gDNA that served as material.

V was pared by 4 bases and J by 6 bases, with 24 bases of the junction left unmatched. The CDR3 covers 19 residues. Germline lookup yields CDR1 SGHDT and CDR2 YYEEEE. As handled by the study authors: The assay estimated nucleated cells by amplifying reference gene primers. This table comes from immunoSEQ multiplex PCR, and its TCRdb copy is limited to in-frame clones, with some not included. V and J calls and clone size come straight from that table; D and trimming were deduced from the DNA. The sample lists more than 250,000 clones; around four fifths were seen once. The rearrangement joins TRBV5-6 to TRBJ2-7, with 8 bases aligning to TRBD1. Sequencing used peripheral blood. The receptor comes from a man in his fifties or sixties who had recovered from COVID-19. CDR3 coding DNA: TGTGCCAGCAGCGATTATACAGGGGGAGTTTCGGGAGTCGGTCTCGAGCAGTACTTC. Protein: CASSDYTGGVSGVGLEQYF.